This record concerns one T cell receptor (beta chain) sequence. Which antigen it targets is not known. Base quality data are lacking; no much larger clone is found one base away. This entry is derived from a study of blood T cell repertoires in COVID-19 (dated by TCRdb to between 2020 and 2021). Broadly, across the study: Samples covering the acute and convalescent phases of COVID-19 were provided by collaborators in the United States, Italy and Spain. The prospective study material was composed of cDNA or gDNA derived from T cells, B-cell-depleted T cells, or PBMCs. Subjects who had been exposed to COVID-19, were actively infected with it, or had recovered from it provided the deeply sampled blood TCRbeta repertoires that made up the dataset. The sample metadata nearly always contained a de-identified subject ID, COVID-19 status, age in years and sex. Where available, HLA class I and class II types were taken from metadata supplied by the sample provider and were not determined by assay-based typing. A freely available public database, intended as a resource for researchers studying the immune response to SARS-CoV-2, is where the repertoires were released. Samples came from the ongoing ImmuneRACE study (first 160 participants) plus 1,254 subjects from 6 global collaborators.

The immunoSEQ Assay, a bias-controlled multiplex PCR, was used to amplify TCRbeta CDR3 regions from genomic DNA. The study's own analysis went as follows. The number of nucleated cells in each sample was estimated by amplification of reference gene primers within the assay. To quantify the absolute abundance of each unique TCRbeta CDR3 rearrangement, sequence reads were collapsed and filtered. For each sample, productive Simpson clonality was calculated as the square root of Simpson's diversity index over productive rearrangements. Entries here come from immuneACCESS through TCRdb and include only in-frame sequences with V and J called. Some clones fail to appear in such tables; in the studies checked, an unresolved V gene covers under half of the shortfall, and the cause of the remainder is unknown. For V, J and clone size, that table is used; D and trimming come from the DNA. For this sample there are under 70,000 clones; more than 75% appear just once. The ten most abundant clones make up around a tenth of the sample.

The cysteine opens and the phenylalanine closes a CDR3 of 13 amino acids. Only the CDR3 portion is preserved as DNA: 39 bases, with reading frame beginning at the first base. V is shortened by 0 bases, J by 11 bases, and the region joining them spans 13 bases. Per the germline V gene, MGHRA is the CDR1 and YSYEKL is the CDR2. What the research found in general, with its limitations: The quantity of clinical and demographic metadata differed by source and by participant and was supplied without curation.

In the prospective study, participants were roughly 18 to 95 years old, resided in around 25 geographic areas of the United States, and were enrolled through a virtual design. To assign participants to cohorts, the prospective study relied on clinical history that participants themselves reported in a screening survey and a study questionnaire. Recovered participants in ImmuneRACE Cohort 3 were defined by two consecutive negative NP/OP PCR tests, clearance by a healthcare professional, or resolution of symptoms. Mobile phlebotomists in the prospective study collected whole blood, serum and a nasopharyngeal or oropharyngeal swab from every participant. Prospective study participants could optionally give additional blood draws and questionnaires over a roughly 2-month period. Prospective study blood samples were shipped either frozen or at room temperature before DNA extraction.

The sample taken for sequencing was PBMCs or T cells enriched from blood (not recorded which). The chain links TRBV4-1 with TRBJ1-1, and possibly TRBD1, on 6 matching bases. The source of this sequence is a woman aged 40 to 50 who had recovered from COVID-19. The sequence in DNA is TGCGCCAGCAGCCAAGAAATCAACAGGGAGGCTTTCTTT. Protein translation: CASSQEINREAFF.